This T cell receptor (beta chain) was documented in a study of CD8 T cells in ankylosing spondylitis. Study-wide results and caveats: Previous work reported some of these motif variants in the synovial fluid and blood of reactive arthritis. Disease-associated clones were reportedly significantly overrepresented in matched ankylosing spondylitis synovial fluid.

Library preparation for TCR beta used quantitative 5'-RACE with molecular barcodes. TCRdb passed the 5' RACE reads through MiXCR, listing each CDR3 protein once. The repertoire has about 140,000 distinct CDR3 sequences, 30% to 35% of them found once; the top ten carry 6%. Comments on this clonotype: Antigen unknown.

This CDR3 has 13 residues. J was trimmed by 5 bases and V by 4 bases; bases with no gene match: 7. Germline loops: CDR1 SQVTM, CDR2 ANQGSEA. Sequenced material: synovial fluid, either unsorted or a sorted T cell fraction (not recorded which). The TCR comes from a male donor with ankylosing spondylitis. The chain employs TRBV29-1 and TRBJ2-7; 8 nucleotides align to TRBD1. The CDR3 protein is CSVGAGGPNEQYF. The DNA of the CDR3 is TGCAGCGTTGGGGCAGGGGGCCCCAACGAGCAGTACTTC.